This TCR beta chain derives from a study of shared clonotypes between healthy human individuals. Clones were read by immunoSEQ multiplex PCR, and TCRdb kept only the in-frame ones, dropping some. The sample holds approximately 250,000 clones, over 50% seen once. The CDR3 covers 14 residues. V lost 5 bases and J lost 5, with 18 bases in between. Looked up from germline, CDR1 is SQVTM and CDR2 is ANQGSEA. Sequences were obtained from memory CD4+ T cells sorted from blood. Subset given: CD45RA-negative fraction. The clonotype comes from a man aged 30-40 years in good health. V is TRBV29-1 and J is TRBJ1-1, with D hard to call. The CDR3 loop reads CSVRGGIISTEAFF. The CDR3 region has the DNA TGCAGCGTTCGCGGAGGTATCATTTCTACTGAAGCTTTCTTT.